These 21 T cell receptor beta chains originate from one sample sequenced in a study of blood T cells in healthy people across ages (dated by TCRdb to about 2015). The library was produced with 5' RACE. The run used an Illumina HiSeq 2500. A second PCR of roughly 7 to 11 cycles was run with a J-beta primer mix and a sample-barcoded 5' primer. Clones were called with MiXCR by TCRdb after fastp trimmed the public reads at Q25, and only in-frame beta chains were retained. Rows are unified per CDR3 protein, each entry keeping the most common DNA and genes. For this sample there are under 2 million distinct CDR3 sequences; roughly 32% appear just once. The ten largest clones take up approximately 10% of the sample. The sequencing input was blood. The source of these receptors is a woman under 40 in good health.

V gene TRBV6-6 combines with J gene TRBJ1-5; TRBD1 is a possible D gene (6 bases). The CDR3 runs 12 residues. Trimming shortened V by 8 bases and J by 10 bases, and 15 bases separated the two germline ends. Germline V gene lookup returns CDR1 MNHNY and CDR2 SVGAGI (reference sequence). CDR3 bases: TGTGCCAGCTGCGGGGGCGCGGGACCCCAGCATTTT. Its translation: CASCGGAGPQHF.

Here the CDR3 reads CASGPGGQGAYEQYF. The CDR3 region has the DNA TGCGCCAGCGGCCCCGGGGGACAGGGGGCTTACGAGCAGTACTTC. The chain uses TRBV10-1 and TRBJ2-5; 12 bases fit TRBD1. The J call may be incorrect, as the DNA end agrees better with TRBJ2-7. This CDR3 comprises 15 residues. Germline V lookup: CDR1 WNHNN, CDR2 SYGVQD (reference sequence).

This clonotype was detected only a few times. The chain has TRBV28 and TRBJ1-4, with TRBD1 as a possible D gene (5 bases). Germline lookup yields CDR1 MDHEN and CDR2 SYDVKM. Trimming shortened V by 2 bases and J by 8 bases, and 18 bases separated the two germline ends. There are 16 residues in the CDR3. This CDR3 reads CASSLRGFSSNEKLFF. The CDR3 DNA reads TGTGCCAGCAGTTTAAGGGGTTTTTCGAGTAACGAAAAACTGTTTTTT.

This clonotype was counted only a few times. The chain joins TRBV20-1 to TRBJ2-2; the D is unclear. The CDR3 runs to 18 residues. V was clipped by 0 bases and J by 5 bases, with 22 bases between them. Germline V gene sequence: CDR1 DFQATT, CDR2 SNEGSKA (reference sequence). CDR3 loop: CSARDFSGRVVKTGELFF. The CDR3 DNA reads as TGCAGTGCTAGAGATTTTTCCGGCCGGGTGGTCAAAACCGGGGAGCTGTTTTTT.

The rearrangement links TRBV20-1 to TRBJ2-6; D is tentatively TRBD1 or TRBD2 (5 bases each). The CDR3 contains 16 residues. CDR1 is DFQATT and CDR2 is SNEGSKA in the germline V gene (reference sequence). Between the trimmed V and J ends, which lost 3 bases and 3 bases, there was a span of 15 bases. CDR3: CSARHRGDYGANVLTF. CDR3 DNA sequence: TGCAGTGCTAGGCATCGAGGGGATTATGGGGCCAACGTCCTGACTTTC.

The rearrangement links TRBV10-3 to TRBJ1-6, with no clear D. The germline CDR1 and CDR2 sequences are ENHRY and SYGVKD. V shed 3 bases and J shed 8 bases, with 11 bases lying between them. This CDR3 region has 14 residues. The CDR3 DNA is TGTGCCATCAGTGAAACGGAGAGAGATTCACCCCTCCACTTT. This sequence encodes CAISETERDSPLHF.

The V gene is TRBV27, the J gene TRBJ2-5; 7 nucleotides line up with TRBD2. V gave up 6 bases and J gave up 11 bases; unmatched junction bases: 15. Germline V gene sequence: CDR1 MNHEY, CDR2 SMNVEV (reference sequence). The CDR3 is 14 amino acids. This chain's CDR3 is CASRGTGGKWEQYF. The CDR3 nucleotides are TGTGCCAGCAGAGGGACGGGGGGAAAGTGGGAGCAGTACTTC.

This clonotype came up many times. The chain uses TRBV29-1 and TRBJ2-5; possibly TRBD2 for D (6 bases). Germline V CDR1 and CDR2: SQVTM, ANQGSEA. The CDR3 is made up of 14 amino acids. V was cut by 7 bases and J by 2 bases, with 17 bases left in between. The CDR3 spells CSAAYGTEQETQYF. CDR3 coding DNA: TGCAGCGCCGCGTATGGGACTGAACAAGAGACCCAGTACTTC.

The CDR3 bases are TGTGCCACAACCCGGGACAGGGGGACTGGGGCCAACGTCCTGACTTTC. It codes for CATTRDRGTGANVLTF. The V gene is TRBV7-3, the J gene TRBJ2-6; TRBD1 agrees at 11 bases. Looked up from germline, CDR1 is SGHTA and CDR2 is FQGTGA. V lost 10 bases to trimming and J lost 2 bases; unmatched junction nucleotides: 7. The CDR3 loop spans 16 amino acids.

This rearrangement joins TRBV2 to TRBJ2-7; 10 bases agree with TRBD2. Trimming took 6 bases from V and 2 from J; bases not matched to a gene: 4. Germline V lookup: CDR1 SNHLY, CDR2 FYNNEI. CDR3 size: 14 residues. In nucleotides, the CDR3 is TGTGCCAGCAGGGTAGCGGGGGGCCCCTACGAGCAGTACTTC. Its protein product is CASRVAGGPYEQYF.

This clonotype was observed a few times. V and J are TRBV11-2 and TRBJ2-3; tentatively, D is TRBD2 (5 bases). The CDR3 spans 17 residues. Trimming took 2 bases from V and 6 from J, leaving 21 bases between them. Germline CDR1 is SGHAT and CDR2 is FQNNGV. DNA for the CDR3: TGTGCCAGCAGCTTAAGGCTTAGCGTCGGTAGCATCGATACGCAGTATTTT. Encoded protein: CASSLRLSVGSIDTQYF.

This clonotype occurred a few times. This chain links TRBV9 with TRBJ2-1; 9 bases agree with TRBD1. V was clipped by 1 base and J by 1 base; unmatched bases: 3. Germline V gives CDR1 SGDLS, CDR2 YYNGEE. CDR3 length: 16 amino acids. The CDR3 DNA is TGTGCCAGCAGCGTACCTGGACAGGGGTCCTACAATGAGCAGTTCTTC. It yields the protein CASSVPGQGSYNEQFF.

V and J are TRBV5-1 and TRBJ2-1; 7 nucleotides match TRBD2. There are 16 residues in the CDR3. Germline CDR1 and CDR2: SGHRS and YFSETQ. V trimming: 0 bases; J trimming: 6 bases; junction bases outside the gene matches: 9. Here the CDR3 reads CASSLDGGSYRNEQFF. For the CDR3, the DNA is TGCGCCAGCAGCTTGGATGGCGGGAGTTACCGCAATGAGCAGTTCTTC.

V is TRBV15 and J is TRBJ2-4, with D possibly being TRBD1 (6 bases). Germline CDR1 reads LNHNV; CDR2 reads YYDKDF (reference sequence). This CDR3 is 15 amino acids long. The V and J ends lost 0 bases and 6 bases respectively, with 12 bases between them. CDR3 nucleotide sequence: TGTGCCACCAGCAGAGAACCGCAGGGGAGAAACATTCAGTACTTC. Its translation: CATSREPQGRNIQYF.

V gene TRBV4-1 combines with J gene TRBJ2-5; TRBD2 might be the D (6 bases). The better agreement between TRBJ2-7 and the DNA end casts doubt on the J call. The CDR3 spans 16 residues. The germline V gene encodes CDR1 MGHRA and CDR2 YSYEKL. The CDR3 protein is CASSQGGGSGTYEQYF. CDR3 DNA: TGCGCCAGCAGCCAAGGAGGCGGTAGCGGAACCTACGAGCAGTACTTC.

This clonotype has just a few counts. The chain is built from TRBV4-2 and TRBJ2-3; 12 bases match TRBD2. After removal of 1 base from V and 0 bases from J, the junction contained 8 bases not matched to a gene. This CDR3 contains 19 residues. CDR1 and CDR2 from the germline V gene are LGHNA and YNFKEQ. In nucleotides, the CDR3 is TGTGCCAGCAGCCAAGCCTCTAGTGGACTAGCGGGGAGCACAGATACGCAGTATTTT. Amino acid sequence: CASSQASSGLAGSTDTQYF.

V usage is TRBV6-6 and J usage is TRBJ1-5; tentative D call: TRBD1 (5 bases). CDR1 is MNHNY, CDR2 SVGAGI, per germline (reference sequence). V was cut by 4 bases and J by 0 bases, with 10 bases left in between. The CDR3 loop spans 15 amino acids. This chain's CDR3 is CASSSLDSSNQPQHF. CDR3 DNA sequence: TGTGCCAGCAGTTCCCTCGACAGTAGCAATCAGCCCCAGCATTTT.

The chain recombines TRBV19 with TRBJ2-1; D possibly uses TRBD1 or TRBD2 (6 bases each). V lost 10 bases, J lost 5 bases, and 18 bases lay in between. Germline V CDR1 and CDR2: LNHDA, SQIVND (reference sequence). The CDR3 extends over 14 amino acids. The DNA of the CDR3 is TGTGCCACCCTGGACAGCGGGTGGAACAATGAGCAGTTCTTC. Its translation is CATLDSGWNNEQFF.

The gene calls are TRBV11-2 and TRBJ2-7; maybe TRBD2 (6 bases). The CDR3 loop spans 11 amino acids. Germline CDR1 SGHAT, CDR2 FQNNGV. Trimming pared 8 bases from V and 7 bases from J, leaving 12 bases between. The DNA of the CDR3 is TGTGCCAGCTGTGACGCGGGGGAGCAGTACTTC. Protein: CASCDAGEQYF. Full variable domain (missing parts from reference TRBV11-2 and TRBJ2-7): EAGVAQSPRYKIIEKRQSVAFWCNPISGHATLYWYQQILGQGPKLLIQFQNNGVVDDSQLPKDRFSAERLKGVDSTLKIQPAKLEDSAVYLCASCDAGEQYFGPGTRLTVT.

The rearrangement links TRBV18 to TRBJ1-5; no definite D call. In germline, CDR1 is KGHSH, CDR2 LQKENI. V lost 3 bases and J lost 7, with 22 bases in between. The CDR3 runs 17 residues. CDR3: CASSPEFPPRTNQPQHF. Here the CDR3 DNA reads TGTGCCAGCTCACCTGAATTCCCACCACGAACCAACCAGCCCCAGCATTTT.

CDR3 amino acids: CATSSQTGGYGYTF. DNA for the CDR3: TGTGCCACCAGCAGCCAGACGGGGGGCTATGGCTACACCTTC. This chain uses TRBV15 with TRBJ1-2, with TRBD1 as a possible D gene (5 bases). With 3 bases removed from V and 4 bases from J, the gap between germline ends came to 12 bases. Germline CDR1 reads LNHNV; CDR2 reads YYDKDF (reference sequence). The CDR3 is 14 amino acids.